The 5 T cell receptor beta chains below were found in one sample sequenced in a study of PD-L1 blockade in urothelial cancer. The repertoire was sequenced with immunoSEQ multiplex PCR; TCRdb's copy has only in-frame clones and lacks some. This table holds some 80,000 clones, around 90% found once. Sample: PBMCs, taken around atezolizumab (anti-PD-L1) treatment. The source is a woman aged 65 to 85 with urothelial cancer.

J is TRBJ2-1 and V is TRBV9; maybe TRBD2 (6 bases). V lost 3 bases to trimming and J lost 5 bases, with 18 bases between them. The CDR3 loop spans 16 amino acids. Per germline, CDR1 SGDLS and CDR2 YYNGEE. CDR3 in amino acids: CASSAPGGLRNNEQFF. The CDR3 nucleotides are TGTGCCAGCAGCGCCCCCGGGGGTCTAAGGAACAATGAGCAGTTCTTC.

This clone was picked up a small number of times. The chain links TRBV4-1 to TRBJ2-5, with TRBD2 as a possible D gene (5 bases). The CDR3 runs 13 residues. V lost 4 bases, J lost 5 bases, and 11 bases lay in between. CDR1 and CDR2 (germline): MGHRA, YSYEKL. The CDR3: CASSRLTGETQYF. In DNA, the CDR3 is TGCGCCAGCAGCCGCCTAACGGGGGAGACCCAGTACTTC.

The chain uses TRBV10-1 and TRBJ2-3; 9 bases line up with TRBD2. Germline CDR1 WNHNN, CDR2 SYGVQD (reference sequence). The CDR3 contains 17 residues. The J segment lost 6 bases and the V segment lost 5 bases, leaving 15 bases of the junction unmatched. CDR3 DNA sequence: TGCGCCAGCAGTAAGAAGCCCCCTGGTCTAGCGGGGGATACGCAGTATTTT. It translates to CASSKKPPGLAGDTQYF.

The J gene is TRBJ1-2, the V gene TRBV18, with 7 positions matching TRBD1. V was pared by 3 bases and J by 4 bases, with 8 bases of the junction left unmatched. CDR1 and CDR2 from the germline V gene are KGHSH and LQKENI. The length of the CDR3 is 15 residues. The CDR3 sequence: CASSPSGTEGYGYTF. CDR3 nucleotides: TGTGCCAGCTCACCTTCCGGGACAGAAGGCTATGGCTACACCTTC.

The rearrangement uses TRBV27 and TRBJ1-1, with D perhaps TRBD1 (5 bases). Germline V gene lookup returns CDR1 MNHEY and CDR2 SMNVEV (reference sequence). Trimming shortened V by 8 bases and J by 3 bases, and 28 bases separated the two germline ends. There are 18 residues in the CDR3. The CDR3 region is CASQVYRPRQGRDTEAFF. CDR3 coding DNA: TGTGCCAGCCAAGTTTACCGCCCCCGCCAGGGTAGGGACACTGAAGCTTTCTTT.